The 22 T cell receptor beta chains reported below all come from one sample, sequenced in a study of T-cell reconstitution after alpha-beta-depleted transplantation in children. Unique molecular identifiers were used to barcode this TCRbeta library. TCRdb used MiXCR to reprocess the PCR reads, holding one entry per CDR3 protein. The sample yields over 70,000 distinct CDR3 sequences, 7% to 10% seen once. The specimen comprised PBMCs from the stem cell graft donor, sampled from the stem cell graft. Every receptor here comes from a human donor who donated a stem cell graft to a child with congenital amegakaryocytic thrombocytopenia.

This clonotype was counted many times. The genes are TRBV10-3 and TRBJ1-1; TRBD1 is a possible D gene (5 bases). Germline loops: CDR1 ENHRY, CDR2 SYGVKD. V was trimmed by 0 bases and J by 6 bases, leaving 8 bases between them. CDR3 length: 13 amino acids. The CDR3 nucleotides read TGTGCCATCAGTGAGTCCGCGGGGGCTGAAGCTTTCTTT. Its protein product is CAISESAGAEAFF.

This clonotype was seen ten or more times. The genes are TRBV4-2 and TRBJ1-2; 7 bases line up with TRBD1. V dropped 1 base and J dropped 8; count of bases not matched to a gene: 13. The CDR3 loop spans 16 amino acids. Germline CDR1 is LGHNA and CDR2 is YNFKEQ. CDR3 in amino acids: CASSQAIGRQGTGYTF. The CDR3 DNA is TGTGCCAGCAGCCAAGCGATCGGGAGACAGGGAACGGGCTACACCTTC.

This clonotype has a count of ten or more. The J gene is TRBJ2-7, the V gene TRBV12-3 or TRBV12-4; perhaps TRBD2 as D (6 bases). V gave up 6 bases and J gave up 2 bases, with 14 bases separating them. CDR3 size: 14 residues. CDR3 coding DNA: TGTGCCAGCAGAGGTAGGGACTTTGCCTACGAGCAGTACTTC. The encoded protein is CASRGRDFAYEQYF.

Many counts were recorded for this clonotype. The chain carries TRBV2 and TRBJ2-1; TRBD2 matches 8 bases. Germline-derived CDR1 and CDR2 are SNHLY and FYNNEI. Trimming at V came to 3 bases and at J to 8 bases, leaving 6 bases not matched to a gene. The CDR3 sequence is 14 residues long. The CDR3 DNA follows: TGTGCCAGCAGTGACGGGGGGGTGGTCCATGAGCAGTTCTTC. Translation: CASSDGGVVHEQFF.

This clonotype was counted many times. This chain uses TRBV12-3 or TRBV12-4 with TRBJ1-3; no firm D call. CDR3 length: 13 amino acids. V lost 3 bases, J lost 3 bases, and 6 bases lay in between. CDR3 nucleotides: TGTGCCAGCAGTTTCTCACTTGGAAACACCATATATTTT. It is translated as CASSFSLGNTIYF.

This clonotype was seen at least ten times. This chain joins TRBV7-2 and TRBJ2-5; TRBD1 might be the D (6 bases). Germline V gene data show CDR1 as SGHTA and CDR2 as FQGNSA. This CDR3 region has 14 residues. Deletions cut 5 bases from V and 2 bases from J, with 12 bases between. CDR3 nucleotides: TGTGCCAGCAGCCCCGAAACAGGGCAAGAGACCCAGTACTTC. It yields the protein CASSPETGQETQYF.

This chain joins TRBV29-1 and TRBJ1-1; no clear D gene. V lost 7 bases, J lost 5 bases, and 17 bases lay in between. Looked up from germline, CDR1 is SQVTM and CDR2 is ANQGSEA. This CDR3 region has 13 residues. CDR3 coding DNA: TGCAGCGCTACGACTCCCTGGAGGACTGAAGCTTTCTTT. It is translated as CSATTPWRTEAFF.

This clonotype was counted many times. The chain carries TRBV7-6 and TRBJ1-2, with D perhaps TRBD1 (5 bases). Looked up from germline, CDR1 is SGHVS and CDR2 is FNYEAQ. V was trimmed by 4 bases and J by 11 bases, leaving 14 bases between them. The CDR3 totals 12 residues. CDR3 loop: CASSSTGVRYTF. The CDR3 DNA reads TGTGCCAGCAGCTCGACGGGGGTGCGGTACACCTTC.

This clonotype was picked up many times. CDR3 bases: TGCGCCAGCAGCCAATGGGAACTAGCCCACTCCTACGAGCAGTACTTC. Translating gives CASSQWELAHSYEQYF. The chain has TRBV4-3 and TRBJ2-7; D might be TRBD2 (6 bases). The CDR3 covers 16 residues. Germline V CDR1 and CDR2: LGHNA, YSLEER. Trimming shortened V by 2 bases and J by 0 bases, and 14 bases separated the two germline ends.

This clonotype was seen repeatedly, ten times or more. The chain combines TRBV28 with TRBJ2-7, with 8 bases fitting TRBD2. CDR3 length: 16 residues. Germline lookup yields CDR1 MDHEN and CDR2 SYDVKM. Trimming at V came to 5 bases and at J to 0 bases, leaving 9 bases not matched to a gene. The CDR3 loop is CASSPPTSASSYEQYF. CDR3 DNA: TGTGCCAGCAGTCCCCCGACTAGCGCGAGCTCCTACGAGCAGTACTTC. The variable domain in full, with the rest retrieved from reference TRBV28 and TRBJ2-7, is DVKVTQSSRYLVKRTGEKVFLECVQDMDHENMFWYRQDPGLGLRLIYFSYDVKMKEKGDIPEGYSVSREKKERFSLILESASTNQTSMYLCASSPPTSASSYEQYFGPGTRLTVT.

Ten or more counts support this clonotype. The chain recombines TRBV11-1 with TRBJ2-2, with a tentative D call TRBD1 (6 bases). The V end was cut by 4 bases, the J end by 5 bases, with 23 bases between. CDR1 and CDR2 (germline): SGHAT, FQDESV (reference sequence). CDR3 length: 18 amino acids. CDR3 nucleotide sequence: TGTGCCAGCAGCTCGCCGACAGGAACGTTAGTTGGTACCGGGGAGCTGTTTTTT. Translation: CASSSPTGTLVGTGELFF.

V usage is TRBV3-1 and J usage is TRBJ1-5, with D perhaps matching TRBD1 (6 bases). The CDR3 consists of 14 residues. V dropped 10 bases and J dropped 3 bases, with 16 bases sitting between them. Germline assignment: CDR1 LGHDT and CDR2 YNNKEL (reference sequence). The CDR3 sequence: CAICVRTANQPQHF. The CDR3 DNA follows: TGTGCCATCTGTGTCCGGACAGCCAATCAGCCCCAGCATTTT.

In this sample, this clonotype turned up many times. CDR3 amino acids: CASSLAAGYGYGYTF. CDR3 nucleotides: TGTGCCAGCAGCTTAGCGGCAGGGTATGGCTATGGCTACACCTTC. The rearrangement uses TRBV7-2 and TRBJ1-2; possible D gene TRBD1, 5 bases. The ends were cut back, 0 bases at V and 4 bases at J, with 12 bases in the middle. CDR3 length: 15 amino acids. CDR1 is SGHTA, CDR2 FQGNSA, per germline.

This clonotype came up a few times. The rearrangement links TRBV7-2 to TRBJ1-2, with unresolved D. Between the trimmed V and J ends, which lost 2 bases and 9 bases, there was a span of 7 bases. This CDR3 has 11 residues. In germline, CDR1 is SGHTA, CDR2 FQGNSA. For the CDR3, the DNA is TGTGCCAGCAGCTTAAGCCAGAGCTACACCTTC. Amino acids: CASSLSQSYTF.

This clonotype was counted at least ten times. This chain uses TRBV7-2 with TRBJ2-1; 12 nucleotides line up with TRBD2. CDR1 is SGHTA, CDR2 FQGNSA, per germline. CDR3 length: 14 residues. After removal of 5 bases from V and 13 bases from J, the junction contained 9 bases not matched to a gene. The CDR3 region has the DNA TGTGCCAGCAGCCTCAGACTAGCGGGAGCCGTACAGTTCTTC. Encoded protein: CASSLRLAGAVQFF. Full variable domain (outside the CDR3, taken from reference TRBV7-2 and TRBJ2-1): GAGVSQSPSNKVTEKGKDVELRCDPISGHTALYWYRQSLGQGLEFLIYFQGNSAPDKSGLPSDRFSAERTGGSVSTLTIQRTQQEDSAVYLCASSLRLAGAVQFFGPGTRLTVL.

The sample holds many counts of this clonotype. No conserved phenylalanine or tryptophan ends this CDR3, so it is likely a read error. Because the CDR3's place on the DNA is in doubt, the DNA is left out and the CDR3 is given as listed by TCRdb. V is TRBV10-2 and J is TRBJ1-1; the table's TRBD1 call for D was not verified on the DNA. The germline V gene has CDR1 WSHSY and CDR2 SAAADI. Termini included, the CDR3 measures 13 amino acids. The CDR3 is CASSESRGWTAAL.

This clonotype has ten or more counts. This chain joins TRBV20-1 and TRBJ2-1; D is unclear. Germline loops: CDR1 DFQATT, CDR2 SNEGSKA (reference sequence). V was trimmed by 0 bases and J by 7 bases, leaving 19 bases between them. This CDR3 contains 16 residues. CDR3 amino acids: CSARDGGKRFGNEQFF. CDR3 sequence (DNA): TGCAGTGCTAGAGATGGTGGGAAGCGTTTCGGAAATGAGCAGTTCTTC.

The sample holds many counts of this clonotype. The chain employs TRBV20-1 and TRBJ1-1; 7 bases align to TRBD1. J gave up 3 bases and V 0 bases, and 7 bases lay outside the gene matches. The CDR3 runs to 15 residues. Germline CDR1 and CDR2: DFQATT and SNEGSKA (reference sequence). CDR3 DNA sequence: TGCAGTGCTAGAGAAGGGGGCGGCATTGACACTGAAGCTTTCTTT. Protein: CSAREGGGIDTEAFF.

In its sample, this clonotype was seen many times. The genes are TRBV6-2 or TRBV6-3 and TRBJ1-5, with a tentative D call TRBD1 (6 bases). V was cut by 6 bases and J by 7 bases, with 19 bases left in between. Germline CDR1 reads MNHEY; CDR2 reads SVGEGT. CDR3 length: 15 residues. The CDR3, as DNA: TGTGCCAGCAGCATTGGGACACGGGGGTTGCAGCCCCAGCATTTT. As protein: CASSIGTRGLQPQHF.

This clonotype was detected ten times or more. This chain connects TRBV7-2 to TRBJ2-2; D is unresolved. The V gene's germline CDR1 is SGHTA and CDR2 FQGNSA. Trimming took 0 bases from V and 5 from J, leaving 7 bases between them. This CDR3 spans 14 amino acids. The CDR3 sequence is CASSLALGTGELFF. The DNA of the CDR3 is TGTGCCAGCAGCTTAGCGCTCGGGACCGGGGAGCTGTTTTTT.

The sample holds many counts of this clonotype. CDR3 amino acids: CASRDSNQPQHF. Here the CDR3 DNA reads TGTGCCTCCCGAGATAGCAATCAGCCCCAGCATTTT. The chain couples TRBV10-3 to TRBJ1-5; the D is unclear. Trimming took off 11 bases at V and 0 bases at J, with 8 bases between the two ends. Germline V CDR1 and CDR2: ENHRY, SYGVKD. CDR3 length: 12 amino acids.

This clonotype was counted at least ten times. The V gene is TRBV12-3 or TRBV12-4, the J gene TRBJ2-1; 9 bases match TRBD1. The V segment lost 7 bases and the J segment 8 bases; nucleotides outside the gene matches: 15. This CDR3 comprises 16 residues. CDR3 DNA sequence: TGTGCCAGCACCGGGGACAGGGCTCTGGGGCCCGATGAGCAGTTCTTC. Translation: CASTGDRALGPDEQFF.